A single sample gave rise to the 14 T cell receptor beta chains below, sequenced in a study of blood T cell repertoires in COVID-19. Using immunoSEQ multiplex PCR, the repertoire was profiled, and TCRdb retains in-frame clones only, with some absent. The sample shows approximately 240,000 clones, around nine tenths of them seen only once. The sample was peripheral blood. The receptors here all came from a woman in her 40s who had recovered from COVID-19.

This chain joins TRBV19 and TRBJ1-1, with TRBD1 identical over 8 bases. This CDR3 region has 14 residues. CDR1 and CDR2 (germline): LNHDA, SQIVND (reference sequence). The V and J ends lost 5 bases and 5 bases, in that order; junction bases with no gene match: 7. CDR3 bases: TGTGCCAGTAGTCCCAGAGGACAGGGAACTGAAGCTTTCTTT. It translates to CASSPRGQGTEAFF.

V gene TRBV9 combines with J gene TRBJ2-5; the D gene is possibly TRBD2 (6 bases). Between the trimmed V and J ends, which lost 1 base and 1 base, there was a span of 14 bases. The CDR3 loop spans 16 amino acids. Germline CDR1 is SGDLS and CDR2 is YYNGEE. The chain's CDR3 is CASSVSPAGTQETQYF. CDR3 nucleotide sequence: TGTGCCAGCAGCGTAAGCCCCGCGGGGACCCAAGAGACCCAGTACTTC.

CDR3 nucleotide sequence: TGTGCCAGCAGCTCGGACAGGGTTTCATATGGCTACACCTTC. This codes for CASSSDRVSYGYTF. The rearrangement joins TRBV5-4 to TRBJ1-2; 8 nucleotides match TRBD1. Germline trimming cut 3 bases from V and 5 bases from J; bases unmatched to any gene: 6. Per the germline V gene, CDR1 is SGHNT and CDR2 is YYREEE (reference sequence). The length of the CDR3 is 14 residues.

The chain recombines TRBV27 with TRBJ2-3; TRBD2 is a possible D gene (6 bases). The CDR3 loop spans 14 amino acids. The germline gives CDR1 MNHEY, CDR2 SMNVEV (reference sequence). Trimming left V 6 bases short and J 2 bases short, with 12 bases between. CDR3 protein: CASRRGVITDTQYF. The CDR3 DNA follows: TGTGCCAGCAGACGCGGGGTTATCACAGATACGCAGTATTTT.

This clone has more than one count but fewer than ten. The rearrangement uses TRBV18 and TRBJ2-3; 12 bases agree with TRBD2. The CDR3 extends over 15 amino acids. Germline CDR1 reads KGHSH; CDR2 reads LQKENI. J lost 0 bases, V lost 8 bases, and 3 bases had no gene match. CDR3 loop: CASRGLAGSTDTQYF. Here the CDR3 DNA reads TGTGCCAGCCGAGGACTAGCGGGAAGCACAGATACGCAGTATTTT. Based on the CDR3 plus reference TRBV18 and TRBJ2-3, the full variable domain is NAGVMQNPRHLVRRRGQEARLRCSPMKGHSHVYWYRQLPEEGLKFMVYLQKENIIDESGMPKERFSAEFPKEGPSILRIQQVVRGDSAAYFCASRGLAGSTDTQYFGPGTRLTVL.

V is TRBV11-1 and J is TRBJ2-1, with D tentatively TRBD2 (5 bases). There are 15 residues in the CDR3. The germline V and J ends were trimmed by 5 bases and 0 bases, with 11 bases remaining between them. Germline V gene data show CDR1 as SGHAT and CDR2 as FQDESV (reference sequence). The CDR3 is CASSLPTSSYNEQFF. The CDR3 DNA sequence: TGTGCCAGCAGCCTACCCACTAGCTCCTACAATGAGCAGTTCTTC. Supplemented by reference TRBV11-1 and TRBJ2-1, the full variable domain reads EAEVAQSPRYKITEKSQAVAFWCDPISGHATLYWYRQILGQGPELLVQFQDESVVDDSQLPKDRFSAERLKGVDSTLKIQPAELGDSAMYLCASSLPTSSYNEQFFGPGTRLTVL.

The rearrangement joins TRBV7-9 to TRBJ1-6; 10 bases are shared with TRBD1. J lost 10 bases, V lost 5 bases, and 11 bases had no gene match. The CDR3 runs to 16 residues. Germline CDR1 SEHNR, CDR2 FQNEAQ (reference sequence). CDR3 loop: CASSHRQGAGESPLHF. In nucleotides, the CDR3 is TGTGCCAGCAGCCATCGACAGGGGGCCGGCGAATCACCCCTCCACTTT. Drawing the rest from reference TRBV7-9 and TRBJ1-6, the complete variable domain is DTGVSQNPRHKITKRGQNVTFRCDPISEHNRLYWYRQTLGQGPEFLTYFQNEAQLEKSRLLSDRFSAERPKGSFSTLEIQRTEQGDSAMYLCASSHRQGAGESPLHFGNGTRLTVT.

This chain connects TRBV18 to TRBJ2-6; 8 bases fit TRBD1. The CDR3 spans 17 residues. Per germline, CDR1 KGHSH and CDR2 LQKENI. Unmatched junction bases numbered 4, after V lost 3 bases and J lost 0 bases. The CDR3 DNA reads as TGTGCCAGCTCACCGGAACAGGGGGGCTCTGGGGCCAACGTCCTGACTTTC. It is translated as CASSPEQGGSGANVLTF.

The chain carries TRBV7-9 and TRBJ2-5, with D maybe TRBD2 (6 bases). V dropped 2 bases and J dropped 3 bases, with 16 bases sitting between them. CDR3 length: 16 amino acids. In germline, CDR1 is SEHNR, CDR2 FQNEAQ (reference sequence). DNA of the CDR3: TGTGCCAGCAGCTTATCGGCGGGGTGGGGAAAAGAGACCCAGTACTTC. Its translation is CASSLSAGWGKETQYF.

A single count supports this clone. The chain combines TRBV20-1 with TRBJ2-7, with a possible D match to TRBD1 (6 bases). CDR3 size: 11 residues. Deletions cut 2 bases from V and 6 bases from J, with 8 bases between. The V gene's germline CDR1 is DFQATT and CDR2 SNEGSKA (reference sequence). DNA for the CDR3: TGCAGTGCTAGAAAGACAGGCGAGCAGTACTTC. Translating gives CSARKTGEQYF.

CDR3: CASSSPGLAGLGTQYF. DNA of the CDR3: TGTGCCAGCAGTTCACCGGGACTAGCGGGATTGGGGACCCAGTACTTC. This chain links TRBV6-5 with TRBJ2-5, with 13 bases identical to TRBD2. Germline assignment: CDR1 MNHEY and CDR2 SVGAGI. This CDR3 is 16 amino acids long. Losses at the gene ends were 4 bases for V and 7 bases for J; bases not matched to a gene: 9.

This rearrangement joins TRBV19 to TRBJ2-6; D call uncertain. Trimming pared 1 base from V and 4 bases from J, leaving 14 bases between. The CDR3 has 17 residues. Germline CDR1 reads LNHDA; CDR2 reads SQIVND (reference sequence). CDR3 sequence: CASSIGGFTTGANVLTF. DNA of the CDR3: TGTGCCAGTAGTATAGGCGGCTTTACTACAGGGGCCAACGTCCTGACTTTC.

This chain connects TRBV7-6 to TRBJ2-5, with 8 bases lining up with TRBD1. CDR1 SGHVS and CDR2 FNYEAQ come from the germline V gene. Unmatched junction bases numbered 6, after V lost 5 bases and J lost 1 base. This CDR3 contains 15 residues. The CDR3 spells CASSLPGTGQETQYF. DNA for the CDR3: TGTGCCAGCAGCCTTCCCGGGACAGGCCAAGAGACCCAGTACTTC.

The chain recombines TRBV4-3 with TRBJ2-7; D is perhaps TRBD2 (6 bases). Trimming took off 0 bases at V and 0 bases at J, with 27 bases between the two ends. This CDR3 comprises 21 residues. CDR1 is LGHNA, CDR2 YSLEER, per germline. The DNA for the CDR3 is TGCGCCAGCAGCCAAGATGTGATCGAAGACCGGGACTGGGGGGACTCCTACGAGCAGTACTTC. Translated, it gives CASSQDVIEDRDWGDSYEQYF.